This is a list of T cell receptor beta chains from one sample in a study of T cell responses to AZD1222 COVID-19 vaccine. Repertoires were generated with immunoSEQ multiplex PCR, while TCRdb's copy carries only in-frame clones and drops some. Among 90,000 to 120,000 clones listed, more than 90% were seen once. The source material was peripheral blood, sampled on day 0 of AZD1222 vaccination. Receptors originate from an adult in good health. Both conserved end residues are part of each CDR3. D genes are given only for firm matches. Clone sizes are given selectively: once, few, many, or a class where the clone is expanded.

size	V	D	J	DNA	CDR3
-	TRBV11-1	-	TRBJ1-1	TGTGCCAGCAGCTCCGTATGGGGGGCCGCTGAAGCTTTCTTT	CASSSVWGAAEAFF
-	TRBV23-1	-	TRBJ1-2	TGCGCCAGCAGCTGCGCTAACTATGGCTACACCTTC	CASSCANYGYTF
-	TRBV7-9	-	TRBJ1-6	TGTGCCAGCAGCTCTTCCGGGGAGGGGAATTCACCCCTCCACTTT	CASSSSGEGNSPLHF
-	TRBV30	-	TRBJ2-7	TGTGCCTCCGCCCCCACCGGGTACGAGCAGTACTTC	CASAPTGYEQYF
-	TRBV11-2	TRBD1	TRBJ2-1	TGTGCCAGCAGCTTCCGGGACAGGGTAGTTGGGGGTGCCTACAATGAGCAGTTCTTC	CASSFRDRVVGGAYNEQFF
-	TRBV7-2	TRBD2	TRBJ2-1	TGTGCCAGCAGCTTAGCGCTAAGCGGACTAGCGACCTACAATGAGCAGTTCTTC	CASSLALSGLATYNEQFF
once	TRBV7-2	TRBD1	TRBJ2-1	TGTGCCAGCAGCCAATTTAGTGACAGGGTCTCCTACAATGAGCAGTTCTTC	CASSQFSDRVSYNEQFF
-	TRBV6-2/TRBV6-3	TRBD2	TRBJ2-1	TGTGCCAGCAGCAAAGGGACTACTTCGCTCTTC	CASSKGTTSLF
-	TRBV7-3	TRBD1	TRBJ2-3	TGTGCCAGCAGCTTTTCTCCCCGGACAGGGGGCGGCTCGGATACGCAGTATTTT	CASSFSPRTGGGSDTQYF
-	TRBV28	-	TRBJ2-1	TGTGCCAGCAGTCATGCGGCGGCGGGGTTCTTC	CASSHAAAGFF
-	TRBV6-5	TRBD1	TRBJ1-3	TGTGCCAGCAAGACGACAGGGGCAGGAAACACCATATATTTT	CASKTTGAGNTIYF
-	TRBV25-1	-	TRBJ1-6	TGTGCCAGCGCCCCCTGGGACCGGAATAATTCACCCCTCCACTTT	CASAPWDRNNSPLHF
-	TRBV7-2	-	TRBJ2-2	TGTGCCAGCAGCTACCAGGGGAATACCGGGGAGCTGTTTTTT	CASSYQGNTGELFF